This TCR beta chain was recorded in a study of T cells in Graves' hyperthyroidism and ophthalmopathy. The V and J ends lost 3 bases and 6 bases respectively, with 12 bases between them. Per the germline V gene, CDR1 is MNHEY and CDR2 is SVGEGT. CDR3 length equals 14 residues. Whole-study findings and limits: Expanded thyroid clonotypes (above 0.001) were mostly also found in blood.

Note on this clonotype: Its antigen remains unknown.

Hyperthyroidism patients were newly diagnosed, had disease duration under 2 months, and were aged 18 to 65 years. Progressors' blood was drawn at hyperthyroidism diagnosis, before ophthalmopathy symptoms. Amplification yielded TCR beta CDR3 regions, with RNA transcripts as the source. Primed by the HTBI set, a first-round RT-PCR was run on the TCR CDR3. MiXCR, run by TCRdb on the multiplex PCR reads, gives a single entry per CDR3 protein. This table has some 400,000 distinct CDR3 sequences, around an eighth appearing once. The rearrangement uses TRBV6-2 or TRBV6-3 and TRBJ1-5; perhaps TRBD1 as D (5 bases). The receptor was isolated from a man aged 25 to 45 with Graves' hyperthyroidism that later progressed to Graves' ophthalmopathy. Sequencing used blood. This CDR3 reads CASSYWGLGQPQHF. CDR3 coding DNA: TGTGCCAGCAGTTATTGGGGGTTGGGTCAGCCCCAGCATTTT.